This entry lists 14 T cell receptor beta chains sequenced from one sample in a study of blood T cell repertoires in COVID-19. TCRdb's copy holds only in-frame clones and misses some; the assay was immunoSEQ multiplex PCR. Of over 150,000 clones listed, 84% were seen once; the top ten hold roughly 2.7%. The sequenced sample was peripheral blood. Receptor source: a woman of 80 years or more with COVID-19, enrolled during active disease.

The V gene is TRBV25-1, the J gene TRBJ2-1, with D possibly being TRBD2 (5 bases). The length of the CDR3 is 17 residues. Germline CDR1 MGHDK, CDR2 SYGVNS. V was trimmed by 5 bases and J by 9 bases, leaving 26 bases between them. CDR3 region: CASSPPSSGSRLGEQFF. The CDR3 nucleotides read TGTGCCAGCAGTCCCCCCTCCTCGGGGTCTCGCTTAGGTGAGCAGTTCTTC.

The V call is TRBV19, the J call TRBJ2-3, with TRBD2 identical over 7 bases. V lost 4 bases and J lost 2; bases outside the gene matches: 6. The CDR3 has 15 residues. Germline CDR1 is LNHDA and CDR2 is SQIVND (reference sequence). CDR3 residues: CASSKTSTSTDTQYF. The CDR3 bases are TGTGCCAGTAGTAAGACTAGCACCTCCACAGATACGCAGTATTTT.

The chain is built from TRBV27 and TRBJ1-1; TRBD1 might be the D (5 bases). Germline CDR1 reads MNHEY; CDR2 reads SMNVEV (reference sequence). V was pared by 1 base and J by 0 bases, with 18 bases between. The CDR3 contains 18 residues. The CDR3 is CASSLYGEVREMNTEAFF. The CDR3 nucleotides are TGTGCCAGCAGTTTATACGGGGAGGTCAGGGAGATGAACACTGAAGCTTTCTTT.

The V call is TRBV10-3, the J call TRBJ1-1; perhaps TRBD1 as D (5 bases). Trimming shortened V by 10 bases and J by 1 base, and 10 bases separated the two germline ends. Germline V lookup: CDR1 ENHRY, CDR2 SYGVKD. This CDR3 is built from 12 residues. For the CDR3, the DNA is TGTGCCACCAATCAGGGGAACACTGAAGCTTTCTTT. Protein: CATNQGNTEAFF.

The chain uses TRBV11-3 and TRBJ2-3; TRBD2 agrees at 12 bases. CDR1 SGHNT and CDR2 YENEEA come from the germline V gene. CDR3 length: 17 amino acids. Trimming cost V 1 base and J 3 bases; bases outside gene matches: 5. The DNA of the CDR3 is TGTGCCAGCAGCTTAGTATCTAGCGGGGGGGCGACAGATACGCAGTATTTT. Protein product: CASSLVSSGGATDTQYF. Together with reference TRBV11-3 and TRBJ2-3, the CDR3 gives the full variable domain: EAGVVQSPRYKIIEKKQPVAFWCNPISGHNTLYWYLQNLGQGPELLIRYENEEAVDDSQLPKDRFSAERLKGVDSTLKIQPAELGDSAVYLCASSLVSSGGATDTQYFGPGTRLTVL.

The rearrangement joins TRBV19 to TRBJ1-2; the match to TRBD1 covers 7 bases. Germline values: CDR1 LNHDA, CDR2 SQIVND (reference sequence). The CDR3 has 15 amino acids. J gave up 5 bases and V 4 bases, and 10 bases lay outside the gene matches. The CDR3 loop reads CASSNPGQSVYGYTF. In DNA form, the CDR3 reads TGTGCCAGTAGTAACCCGGGACAGTCAGTTTATGGCTACACCTTC.

V is TRBV7-2 and J is TRBJ1-5, with 8 bases fitting TRBD1. Trimming took 4 bases from V and 5 from J; bases not matched to a gene: 7. The CDR3 runs to 15 residues. Germline loops: CDR1 SGHTA, CDR2 FQGNSA. DNA for the CDR3: TGTGCCAGCAGCTCTTGGACAGGGTTCGATCAGCCCCAGCATTTT. Amino acid sequence: CASSSWTGFDQPQHF.

The gene calls are TRBV2 and TRBJ1-2; TRBD1 is a possible D gene (5 bases). Between the trimmed V and J ends, which lost 8 bases and 4 bases, there was a span of 17 bases. This CDR3 region has 14 residues. Per germline, CDR1 SNHLY and CDR2 FYNNEI. The CDR3 coding sequence is TGTGCCAGCGGCCGGGGGGGGACCCTCTATGGCTACACCTTC. It translates to CASGRGGTLYGYTF.

The gene calls are TRBV21-1 and TRBJ1-4; the DNA was not used to check the table's D call, TRBD1. TRBV21-1 is marked as a pseudogene. The CDR3 consists of 13 residues. The chain's CDR3 is CASQSEGVEKLFF. Here the CDR3 DNA reads TGTGCCAGCCAGAGTGAGGGGGTTGAAAAACTGTTTTTT.

V is TRBV6-5 and J is TRBJ1-5; the match to TRBD1 covers 7 bases. The germline gives CDR1 MNHEY, CDR2 SVGAGI. J gave up 4 bases and V 4 bases, and 7 bases lay outside the gene matches. The CDR3 has 15 residues. CDR3 residues: CASSWPADRNQPQHF. CDR3 coding DNA: TGTGCCAGCAGTTGGCCGGCGGACAGGAATCAGCCCCAGCATTTT.

This chain links TRBV4-2 with TRBJ1-4, with D unclear. V lost 0 bases and J lost 3, with 11 bases in between. CDR3 length: 16 amino acids. The germline V gene encodes CDR1 LGHNA and CDR2 YNFKEQ. CDR3 sequence: CASSQDPAVANEKLFF. The CDR3 DNA reads TGTGCCAGCAGCCAAGATCCGGCGGTGGCTAATGAAAAACTGTTTTTT.

The chain combines TRBV5-8 with TRBJ1-5; D is uncertain. The CDR3 contains 13 residues. The germline V and J ends were trimmed by 7 bases and 11 bases, with 19 bases remaining between them. Germline loops: CDR1 SGHTS, CDR2 YDEGEE. The CDR3, as DNA: TGTGCCAGCCGGGGTGGGCCTCAGGAGACCCAGCATTTT. This encodes CASRGGPQETQHF.

The chain uses TRBV6-2 or TRBV6-3 and TRBJ2-7; TRBD2 aligns across 8 bases. The CDR3 has 16 amino acids. Unmatched junction bases numbered 8, after V lost 4 bases and J lost 0 bases. Germline lookup yields CDR1 MNHEY and CDR2 SVGEGT. CDR3 sequence (DNA): TGTGCCAGCAGTTTTATTAGCGGGACAAGCTCCTACGAGCAGTACTTC. This encodes CASSFISGTSSYEQYF.

Concerning this clone itself: The junction differs from germline at one of its ends, possibly a read error. J is TRBJ2-6 and V is TRBV9; tentatively, D is TRBD1 (5 bases). Germline V lookup: CDR1 SGDLS, CDR2 YYNGEE. The CDR3 covers 14 residues. CDR3 in amino acids: CASSEHSGANALTF. CDR3 in DNA: TGTGCCAGCAGCGAACACTCTGGGGCCAACGCCCTGACTTTC.